This T cell receptor beta chain comes out of a study of blood T cell repertoires in COVID-19. About the study: Samples came from the United States, Italy and Spain, spanning acute and convalescent COVID-19. From T cells, B-cell-depleted T cells, or PBMCs came the material, which was cDNA or gDNA.

As handled by the study authors: Counts of nucleated cells, estimated from reference gene primer amplification, were obtained. Some clones are missing from TCRdb's copy, which holds only in-frame ones; the method was immunoSEQ multiplex PCR. V and J calls and clone size come straight from that table; D and trimming were deduced from the DNA. Here the sample spans about 98,000 clones, around 81% being singletons. The CDR3 covers 16 residues. The TCR originated in a man between 60 and 70 years old with acute or convalescent COVID-19. What was sequenced was peripheral blood. V gene TRBV21-1 combines with J gene TRBJ1-5. TRBV21-1 is recorded as a pseudogene. CDR3 protein: CASSPAGRSCNQPQHF. In DNA form, the CDR3 reads TGTGCCAGCAGCCCTGCGGGGAGGTCCTGCAATCAGCCCCAGCATTTT.